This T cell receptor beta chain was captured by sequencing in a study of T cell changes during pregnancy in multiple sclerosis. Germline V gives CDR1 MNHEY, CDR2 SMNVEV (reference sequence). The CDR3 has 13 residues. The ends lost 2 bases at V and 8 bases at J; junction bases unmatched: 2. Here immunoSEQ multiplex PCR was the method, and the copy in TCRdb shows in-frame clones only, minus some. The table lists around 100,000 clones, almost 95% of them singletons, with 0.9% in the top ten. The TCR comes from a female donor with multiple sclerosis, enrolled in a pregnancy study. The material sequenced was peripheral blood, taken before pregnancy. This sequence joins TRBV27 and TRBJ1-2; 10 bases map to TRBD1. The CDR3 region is CASSLGTGDGYTF. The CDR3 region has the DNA TGTGCCAGCAGTTTAGGGACAGGGGACGGCTACACCTTC.